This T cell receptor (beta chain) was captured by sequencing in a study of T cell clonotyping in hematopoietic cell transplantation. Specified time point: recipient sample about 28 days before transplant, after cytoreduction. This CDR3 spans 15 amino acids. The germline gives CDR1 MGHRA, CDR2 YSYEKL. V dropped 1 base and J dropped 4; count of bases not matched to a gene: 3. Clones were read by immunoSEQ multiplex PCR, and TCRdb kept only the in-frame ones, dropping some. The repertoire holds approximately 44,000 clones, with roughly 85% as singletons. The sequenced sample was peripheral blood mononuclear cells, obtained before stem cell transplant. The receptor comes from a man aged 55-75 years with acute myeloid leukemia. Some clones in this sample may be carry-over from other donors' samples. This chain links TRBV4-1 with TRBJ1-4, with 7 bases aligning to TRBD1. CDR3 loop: CASSQAGTVNEKLFF. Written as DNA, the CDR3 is TGCGCCAGCAGCCAAGCGGGGACAGTTAATGAAAAACTGTTTTTT.